Detailed here is one TCR beta chain. CDR1 and CDR2 (germline): MNHEY, SMNVEV (reference sequence). The CDR3 is 14 amino acids. J lost 5 bases, V lost 0 bases, and 2 bases had no gene match. This entry comes from a study of T cell changes during pregnancy in multiple sclerosis. Clones were sequenced by immunoSEQ multiplex PCR, and TCRdb holds only the in-frame ones, with some missing. The data hold under 85,000 clones, with about 94% observed a single time. The V and J genes are TRBV27 and TRBJ1-1; TRBD1 agrees at 8 bases. Here the sequenced sample was peripheral blood, taken in the third trimester of pregnancy. This receptor was obtained from a female donor with multiple sclerosis, enrolled in a pregnancy study. Here the CDR3 reads CASSLSRQGTEAFF. CDR3 nucleotides: TGTGCCAGCAGTTTATCAAGACAGGGGACTGAAGCTTTCTTT.